This T cell receptor (beta chain) was observed in a study of control samples from healthy donors and cancer patients (dated by TCRdb to 2020 to 2021). The CDR3 has 13 amino acids, counting the end cysteine and phenylalanine. The sequence is cut down to CDR3 DNA, 39 bases in frame from base 1. The V end gives up 6 bases and the J end 4 bases, leaving 5 bases in the junction not matched to a gene. The germline V gene encodes CDR1 MRHNA and CDR2 SNTAGT. The library came from the immunoSEQ multiplex PCR assay. This immuneACCESS table, as held by TCRdb, lists in-frame sequences with V and J called but not all clones. Of the missing ones, under half trace to an unresolved V gene in checked studies; the others have no known cause. This sample gives approximately 150,000 clones in total; nearly 96% of them show up just once. Under 1.2% of the sample lies in the top ten. As for this clone: Its target antigen remains unknown. Qualities for individual bases were not recorded, and no much larger clone is one base off.

The material sequenced was blood. The receptor chain draws on TRBV6-4 and TRBJ2-7, with 8 bases aligning to TRBD1. This clonotype originated in a woman in her twenties or thirties in good health. The CDR3 protein: CASSVDRGYEQYF. The DNA reads as follows: TGTGCCAGCAGCGTCGACAGGGGATACGAGCAGTACTTC.